This T cell receptor beta chain stems from a study of beta chain features in type 1 diabetes. General study results and limits: In all four CD4+ subsets, TCRB CDR3 length was significantly, moderately reduced in type 1 diabetes.

Blood was collected once per donor into heparin, averaging roughly 0.12 L. As every portion of the isolated RNA was reverse transcribed, the sequencing read expressed TCRB transcripts. Sequencing was performed with immunoSEQ multiplex PCR; in TCRdb, only in-frame clones are kept and a portion is missing. Of over 300,000 clones in the sample, roughly 8.8% were seen once. The CDR3 runs to 15 residues. V was pared by 0 bases and J by 2 bases, with 10 bases between. The germline CDR1 and CDR2 sequences are SGHRS and YFSETQ. This clone has a handful of counts. What it recognizes is unknown. This sequence was found in a man aged 25 to 45 with type 1 diabetes. The chain is built from TRBV5-1 and TRBJ2-3; D gene unclear. Sequences were obtained from central memory CD4+ T cells from blood. CDR3 sequence reads: CASSLEGPLTDTQYF. The CDR3 region has the DNA TGCGCCAGCAGCTTGGAAGGACCACTCACAGATACGCAGTATTTT.